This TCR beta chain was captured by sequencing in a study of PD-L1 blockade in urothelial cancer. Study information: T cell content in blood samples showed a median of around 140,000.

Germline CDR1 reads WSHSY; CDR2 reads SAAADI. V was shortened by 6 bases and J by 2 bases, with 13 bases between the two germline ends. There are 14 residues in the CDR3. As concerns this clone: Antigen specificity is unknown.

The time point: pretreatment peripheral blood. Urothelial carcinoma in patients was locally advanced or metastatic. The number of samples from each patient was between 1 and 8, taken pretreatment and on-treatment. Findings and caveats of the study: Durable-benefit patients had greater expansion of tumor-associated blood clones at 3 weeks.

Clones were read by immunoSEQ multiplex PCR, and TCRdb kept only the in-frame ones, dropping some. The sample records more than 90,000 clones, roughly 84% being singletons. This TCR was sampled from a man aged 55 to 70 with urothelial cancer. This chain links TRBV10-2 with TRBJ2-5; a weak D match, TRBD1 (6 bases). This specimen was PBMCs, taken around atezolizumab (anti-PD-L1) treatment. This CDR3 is CASRQTGAQETQYF. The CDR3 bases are TGCGCCAGCAGACAGACAGGAGCACAAGAGACCCAGTACTTC.